This T cell receptor beta chain was sequenced during a study of cytomegalovirus exposure and HLA in healthy donors. Notes on the study in general: Likely technical artifact: a cluster of highly shared sequence variants. In an earlier analysis, in 540 or so donors, most V segments appeared productive either ~90% or ~30% of the time. Some V segments (TRBV6-2 and TRBV6-3 among them) were excluded as indistinguishable.

V was trimmed by 1 base and J by 2 bases, leaving 12 bases between them. This CDR3 is built from 16 residues. Germline lookup yields CDR1 SGDLS and CDR2 YYNGEE. 60 Vbeta and 13 Jbeta primers were used in PCR. Sequencing was performed with immunoSEQ multiplex PCR; in TCRdb, only in-frame clones are kept and a portion is missing. Of some 140,000 clones in the sample, roughly 80% were seen once. A note on this clone: Its antigen remains unknown.

The sequenced material came from PBMCs. This chain uses TRBV9 with TRBJ2-2; D is uncertain. The TCR was taken from a man younger than 35 in good health and CMV-seronegative. The CDR3 protein is CASSVPEGANTGELFF. CDR3 DNA: TGTGCCAGCAGCGTACCGGAAGGAGCTAACACCGGGGAGCTGTTTTTT.